A single sample is the source of the 4 T cell receptor beta chains below, sequenced in a study of OX40 agonist ivuxolimab in advanced cancers. Method: immunoSEQ multiplex PCR; TCRdb's copy keeps in-frame clones and lacks some. The table shows some 81,000 clones, with roughly 85% occurring only once. Sequenced here: CD4+ or CD8+ T cells sorted from blood, sampled in a trial of the OX40 agonist ivuxolimab. Every receptor here comes from an adult with an advanced solid tumor such as melanoma, head and neck, liver or kidney cancer.

The rearrangement uses TRBV19 and TRBJ1-5, with a weak D call TRBD1 (5 bases). This CDR3 spans 14 amino acids. Germline CDR1 and CDR2: LNHDA and SQIVND (reference sequence). The V end lost 3 bases, the J end lost 4 bases, and 10 bases lay between the germline ends. The CDR3 nucleotides are TGTGCCAGTAGTATTCAGGGACGGAATCAGCCCCAGCATTTT. As protein: CASSIQGRNQPQHF.

The chain uses TRBV6-5 and TRBJ1-4; 8 bases map to TRBD1. CDR1 and CDR2 (germline): MNHEY, SVGAGI. V was pared by 2 bases and J by 8 bases, with 4 bases of the junction left unmatched. This CDR3 has 14 residues. For the CDR3, the DNA is TGTGCCAGCAGTTACGGACAGGGCGAGGAAAAACTGTTTTTT. This sequence encodes CASSYGQGEEKLFF.

The J gene is TRBJ2-7, the V gene TRBV7-2; 9 bases are a match to TRBD2. With 4 bases clipped from V and 6 bases from J, the junction kept 7 bases outside the gene matches. The germline CDR1 and CDR2 sequences are SGHTA and FQGNSA. CDR3 length: 14 residues. The CDR3 DNA is TGTGCCAGCAGCTATGGCGGGGGGGCCGTCGAGCAGTACTTC. Translating it yields CASSYGGGAVEQYF.

V usage is TRBV6-1 and J usage is TRBJ2-5; 7 positions match TRBD2. Trimming cost V 1 base and J 5 bases; bases outside gene matches: 16. The germline gives CDR1 MNHNS, CDR2 SASEGT. The CDR3 runs 18 residues. Here the CDR3 DNA reads TGTGCCAGCAGTGAAGGGAGGATTAGGACTTTCGGGAGGGAGACCCAGTACTTC. This sequence encodes CASSEGRIRTFGRETQYF.